This passage covers 7 T cell receptor beta chains from one sample sequenced in a study of cytomegalovirus exposure and HLA in healthy donors. PCR employed 60 Vbeta and 13 Jbeta primers. Produced via immunoSEQ multiplex PCR; TCRdb's table is partial and in-frame only. The profile shows 100,000 to 150,000 clones, roughly 10% of them singletons. The sample was PBMCs. These receptors were obtained from a woman younger than 35 in good health and CMV-seropositive.

V and J are TRBV28 and TRBJ2-7; 7 bases are shared with TRBD1. The V gene end was trimmed by 4 bases and the J gene end by 2 bases; junction bases not matched to a gene: 14. The germline gives CDR1 MDHEN, CDR2 SYDVKM. The CDR3 length is 17 residues. CDR3 loop: CASSSSGTALGTYEQYF. The CDR3 DNA reads as TGTGCCAGCAGTTCCTCCGGGACAGCCCTGGGCACCTACGAGCAGTACTTC. Full variable domain (missing parts from reference TRBV28 and TRBJ2-7): DVKVTQSSRYLVKRTGEKVFLECVQDMDHENMFWYRQDPGLGLRLIYFSYDVKMKEKGDIPEGYSVSREKKERFSLILESASTNQTSMYLCASSSSGTALGTYEQYFGPGTRLTVT.

This clone came up a few times. The genes are TRBV25-1 and TRBJ2-7; a possible D gene is TRBD2 (6 bases). The germline gives CDR1 MGHDK, CDR2 SYGVNS. This CDR3 spans 14 amino acids. V was trimmed by 2 bases and J by 2 bases, leaving 10 bases between them. The CDR3 spells CASSEPLAPYEQYF. DNA for the CDR3: TGTGCCAGCAGTGAACCACTAGCCCCCTACGAGCAGTACTTC.

The gene calls are TRBV18 and TRBJ2-7; D perhaps matches TRBD2 (6 bases). This CDR3 has 13 amino acids. The germline gives CDR1 KGHSH, CDR2 LQKENI. V lost 5 bases and J lost 5, with 13 bases in between. The CDR3 nucleotides read TGTGCCAGCTCATACGGGAGATGGGACGAGCAGTACTTC. Translation gives CASSYGRWDEQYF. The whole variable domain, filled in from reference TRBV18 and TRBJ2-7, reads NAGVMQNPRHLVRRRGQEARLRCSPMKGHSHVYWYRQLPEEGLKFMVYLQKENIIDESGMPKERFSAEFPKEGPSILRIQQVVRGDSAAYFCASSYGRWDEQYFGPGTRLTVT.

The V and J genes are TRBV28 and TRBJ2-1; 9 bases line up with TRBD2. From germline, CDR1 is MDHEN and CDR2 SYDVKM. This CDR3 is built from 16 residues. Trimming cost V 7 bases and J 2 bases; bases outside gene matches: 9. The CDR3 loop reads CASNRGRLAAYNEQFF. The CDR3 bases are TGTGCCAGCAACCGGGGCCGACTAGCGGCCTACAATGAGCAGTTCTTC.

This clone came up a few times. The chain is built from TRBV7-9 and TRBJ1-2; D is ambiguous. Trimming removed 5 bases from V and 1 base from J, with 17 bases in between. CDR3 length equals 16 residues. Per the germline V gene, CDR1 is SEHNR and CDR2 is FQNEAQ (reference sequence). The CDR3 coding sequence is TGTGCCAGCAGCCCCTATACAGATCTCTTTAACTATGGCTACACCTTC. Translating it yields CASSPYTDLFNYGYTF.

This clone was recorded a few times. The chain couples TRBV7-6 to TRBJ2-5; the D gene is possibly TRBD1 (6 bases). CDR1 SGHVS and CDR2 FNYEAQ come from the germline V gene. The CDR3 is made up of 13 amino acids. The ends were cut back, 4 bases at V and 4 bases at J, with 10 bases in the middle. CDR3 sequence: CASSSIGGETQYF. DNA for the CDR3: TGTGCCAGCAGCTCCATAGGGGGAGAGACCCAGTACTTC.

This clone occurred a few times. This chain connects TRBV5-6 to TRBJ2-2, with D perhaps matching TRBD1 (6 bases). This CDR3 comprises 16 residues. From germline, CDR1 is SGHDT and CDR2 YYEEEE. Trimming removed 0 bases at V and 5 bases at J, with 14 bases between. The CDR3 nucleotides read TGTGCCAGCAGCTTGGCCCGGGCAGGGGCGACCGGGGAGCTGTTTTTT. This translates into CASSLARAGATGELFF.